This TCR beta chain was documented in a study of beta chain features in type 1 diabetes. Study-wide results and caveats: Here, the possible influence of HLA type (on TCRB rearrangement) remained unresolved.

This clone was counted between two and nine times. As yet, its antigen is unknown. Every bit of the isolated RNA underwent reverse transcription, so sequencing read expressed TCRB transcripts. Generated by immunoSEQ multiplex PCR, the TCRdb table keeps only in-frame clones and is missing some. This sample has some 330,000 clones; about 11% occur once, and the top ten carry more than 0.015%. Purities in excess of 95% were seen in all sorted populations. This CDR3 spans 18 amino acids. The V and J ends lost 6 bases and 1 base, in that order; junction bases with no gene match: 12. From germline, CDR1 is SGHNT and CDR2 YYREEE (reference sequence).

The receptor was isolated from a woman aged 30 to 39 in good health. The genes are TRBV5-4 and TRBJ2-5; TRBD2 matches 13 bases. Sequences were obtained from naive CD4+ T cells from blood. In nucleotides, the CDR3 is TGTGCCAGCAAATACGGGACTAGCGGGATCGCCCTCCAAGAGACCCAGTACTTC. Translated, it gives CASKYGTSGIALQETQYF.